Listed here are 8 T cell receptor beta chains from one sample, sequenced in a study of T cells in Graves' hyperthyroidism and ophthalmopathy. The source material, RNA transcripts, was used to amplify TCR beta CDR3 regions. The TCR CDR3 first-round RT-PCR relied on the HTBI primer set. TCRdb used MiXCR to reprocess the multiplex PCR reads, holding one entry per CDR3 protein. Seen here are some 350,000 distinct CDR3 sequences, 20% to 25% observed once, and the top ten hold 70% to 75%. Sample: blood. The receptors derive from a man aged 45-65 years with Graves' hyperthyroidism.

Many counts were recorded for this clonotype. The rearrangement uses TRBV28 and TRBJ2-2, with a weak D call TRBD2 (5 bases). CDR3 length: 15 residues. Looked up from germline, CDR1 is MDHEN and CDR2 is SYDVKM. V shed 5 bases and J shed 7 bases, with 17 bases lying between them. This CDR3 is CASSPQAEVGGELFF. The CDR3 bases are TGTGCCAGCAGTCCCCAAGCGGAGGTTGGCGGGGAGCTGTTTTTT.

The chain joins TRBV27 to TRBJ2-7; the D is unclear. From germline, CDR1 is MNHEY and CDR2 SMNVEV (reference sequence). The V and J ends lost 5 bases and 3 bases respectively, with 11 bases between them. This CDR3 is built from 13 residues. CDR3 DNA: TGTGCCAGCAGTAGAGGACGGAGCTACGAGCAGTACTTC. This gives the protein CASSRGRSYEQYF.

A few counts support this clonotype. The chain links TRBV27 to TRBJ2-1; 9 bases fit TRBD2. The CDR3 loop spans 17 amino acids. Germline CDR1 is MNHEY and CDR2 is SMNVEV (reference sequence). V shed 5 bases, J shed 7 bases, and the junction held 15 bases outside the gene matches. The CDR3 nucleotides are TGTGCCAGCAGTCCATCCCCACTAGCGGGCCCTTTTAATGAGCAGTTCTTC. This sequence encodes CASSPSPLAGPFNEQFF.

The chain recombines TRBV7-8 with TRBJ2-3, with TRBD2 identical over 8 bases. CDR1 is SGHVS and CDR2 is FQNEAQ in the germline V gene. V trimming: 6 bases; J trimming: 0 bases; junction bases outside the gene matches: 17. This CDR3 has 19 amino acids. DNA of the CDR3: TGTGCCAGCAGGACCGGGGCGGGTAGCGGGGCCCCTAGCACAGATACGCAGTATTTT. Its translation is CASRTGAGSGAPSTDTQYF.

The rearrangement links TRBV3-1 to TRBJ2-1; tentatively, D is TRBD2 (6 bases). Germline V gene data show CDR1 as LGHDT and CDR2 as YNNKEL (reference sequence). V was pared by 2 bases and J by 0 bases, with 20 bases between. The CDR3 extends over 19 amino acids. CDR3 residues: CASSQRDFKASSSYNEQFF. Here the CDR3 DNA reads TGTGCCAGCAGCCAAAGGGACTTCAAGGCGTCGAGCTCCTACAATGAGCAGTTCTTC.

This clonotype was seen repeatedly, ten times or more. The rearrangement uses TRBV12-3 or TRBV12-4 and TRBJ2-3, with D unclear. The V gene lost 3 bases and the J gene lost 2 bases, with 12 bases spanning the gap. This CDR3 has 15 residues. The CDR3 region is CASSLGGPPTDTQYF. The CDR3 nucleotides read TGTGCCAGCAGTTTGGGTGGTCCCCCCACAGATACGCAGTATTTT.

This rearrangement joins TRBV29-1 to TRBJ1-1; 12 bases align to TRBD1. The V segment lost 2 bases and the J segment 1 base; nucleotides outside the gene matches: 8. The CDR3 consists of 17 residues. CDR1 is SQVTM and CDR2 is ANQGSEA in the germline V gene. This CDR3 is CSVELRDRGRRNTEAFF. CDR3 nucleotide sequence: TGCAGCGTTGAATTGCGGGACAGGGGGCGACGGAACACTGAAGCTTTCTTT.

Remarks on this clonotype: A much larger clonotype is one base distant, so this may be a read error. The V gene is TRBV2, the J gene TRBJ2-7; 9 nucleotides agree with TRBD2. This CDR3 is built from 15 residues. The germline CDR1 and CDR2 sequences are SNHLY and FYNNEI. DNA of the CDR3: TGTTCCAGCAGTATGAGTCTAGCGGGATCCTACGAGCAGTACTTC. Encoded protein: CSSSMSLAGSYEQYF.